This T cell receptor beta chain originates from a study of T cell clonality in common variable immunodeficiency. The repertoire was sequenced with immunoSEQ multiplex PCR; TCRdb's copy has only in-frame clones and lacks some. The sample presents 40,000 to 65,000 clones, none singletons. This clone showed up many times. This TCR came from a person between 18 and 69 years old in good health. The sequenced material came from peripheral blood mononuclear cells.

The CDR3 DNA, read in part, is TGTGCCAGTAGTGAAGGACAGTATCCATTGCCC. It is translated as CASSEGQYPLP. The entire CDR3 reads CASSEGQYPLPQHF. This rearrangement joins TRBV19 to TRBJ1-5; a weak D match, TRBD1 (6 bases). Sequencing ends 3 residues short of the CDR3 end; the germline J gene provides the rest. Per the germline V gene, CDR1 is LNHDA and CDR2 is SQIVND (reference sequence). V gave up 5 bases and J gave up 9 bases, with 17 bases separating them. The CDR3 sequence is 14 residues long.